The rows below give T cell receptor beta chains drawn from one sample of a study of T-cell reconstitution after alpha-beta-depleted transplantation in children. TCRdb re-called the PCR reads through MiXCR, storing one row per CDR3 protein. The sample lists about 980,000 distinct CDR3 sequences, roughly 31% occurring once. The specimen was PBMCs, mostly from graft donor cells, collected 360 days after TCRalphabeta/CD19-depleted stem cell transplant. Source of these receptors: a boy younger than two who had a stem cell transplant for SCID, so the T cells may come from the graft donor. Each CDR3 is given with its conserved first and last residue. A D gene is named only where the DNA matches it firmly. A row's size may be missing; if present it is once, few, many or a size class.

V	J	size	D	CDR3	DNA
TRBV29-1	TRBJ1-2	.	.	CSVGDSLYGYTF	TGCAGCGTTGGAGACAGTCTCTATGGCTACACCTTC
TRBV5-1	TRBJ1-6	.	.	CASSPSMRASPLHF	TGCGCCAGCAGCCCCTCGATGAGGGCTTCACCCCTCCACTTT
TRBV5-1	TRBJ2-2	.	.	CASSPAKKGNTGELFF	TGCGCCAGCAGCCCGGCCAAAAAGGGGAACACCGGGGAGCTGTTTTTT
TRBV12-3/TRBV12-4	TRBJ2-3	.	.	CASSFSTGSDTQYF	TGTGCCAGCAGTTTCAGTACAGGGTCAGATACGCAGTATTTT
TRBV12-3/TRBV12-4	TRBJ2-3	.	TRBD2	CASRAGGGIDTQYF	TGTGCCAGCAGGGCCGGGGGGGGGATAGATACGCAGTATTTT
TRBV20-1	TRBJ2-3	.	TRBD2	CSATNVAGPSTDTQYF	TGCAGTGCTACAAATGTAGCGGGCCCGAGCACAGATACGCAGTATTTT
TRBV20-1	TRBJ2-3	.	TRBD2	CSARAGGEGTDTQYF	TGCAGTGCTAGGGCCGGGGGGGAGGGCACAGATACGCAGTATTTT
TRBV6-5	TRBJ2-3	many	.	CASSYSIRDTQYF	TGTGCCAGCAGTTACTCGATTCGGGATACGCAGTATTTT
TRBV20-1	TRBJ2-3	.	TRBD1	CSARDFGTGVVDTQYF	TGCAGTGCTAGAGATTTCGGGACAGGAGTCGTGGATACGCAGTATTTT
TRBV20-1	TRBJ2-1	many	.	CSARGRPGWDEQFF	TGCAGTGCTAGAGGACGACCCGGATGGGATGAGCAGTTCTTC
TRBV7-3	TRBJ2-2	.	TRBD2	CASSLRGGENTGELFF	TGTGCCAGCAGCTTACGGGGGGGCGAGAACACCGGGGAGCTGTTTTTT
TRBV4-3	TRBJ2-3	.	.	CASSLQDSPDTQYF	TGCGCCAGCAGCCTCCAGGACAGTCCAGATACGCAGTATTTT
TRBV7-2	TRBJ2-3	.	TRBD1	CASSLVAAGGDTQYF	TGTGCCAGCAGCTTAGTAGCCGCAGGGGGAGATACGCAGTATTTT
TRBV7-8	TRBJ2-6	.	.	CASSLSQGLSGANVLTF	TGTGCCAGCAGCTTAAGCCAGGGATTGAGTGGGGCCAACGTCCTGACTTTC
TRBV28	TRBJ2-7	.	.	CATRVGGDYEQYF	TGTGCCACCCGCGTAGGAGGCGATTACGAGCAGTACTTC
TRBV28	TRBJ2-1	many	TRBD2	CASSLPSGGNNEQFF	TGTGCCAGCAGTTTGCCTAGCGGGGGGAACAATGAGCAGTTCTTC
TRBV5-1	TRBJ2-7	.	.	CASSLDRLIYEQYF	TGCGCCAGCAGCCTGGACAGACTAATATACGAGCAGTACTTC
TRBV10-2	TRBJ2-2	.	.	CASRQPIFGELFF	TGCGCCAGCAGGCAACCGATATTCGGGGAGCTGTTTTTT
TRBV9	TRBJ2-2	.	TRBD2	CASSLAGLAGGPTGELFF	TGTGCCAGCAGCCTAGCCGGACTAGCGGGGGGTCCCACCGGGGAGCTGTTTTTT
TRBV5-1	TRBJ1-1	.	TRBD1	CASSLGPGGWYTEAFF	TGCGCCAGCAGCTTGGGGCCAGGGGGCTGGTACACTGAAGCTTTCTTT
TRBV29-1	TRBJ2-5	.	.	CSGGSGRGQETQYF	TGCAGCGGCGGGTCGGGCAGGGGACAAGAGACCCAGTACTTC
TRBV4-3	TRBJ2-1	few	.	CASSLRAPWSEQFF	TGCGCCAGCAGTCTCCGGGCCCCATGGTCGGAGCAGTTCTTC
TRBV20-1	TRBJ2-5	.	TRBD2	CSARSDPGGETQYF	TGCAGTGCTAGATCGGACCCCGGGGGGGAGACCCAGTACTTC
TRBV5-1	TRBJ2-7	.	TRBD1	CASSSGQTGYEQYF	TGCGCCAGCAGCTCAGGACAGACAGGGTACGAGCAGTACTTC
TRBV4-2	TRBJ1-4	few	.	CASSQGAKSGEKLFF	TGTGCCAGCAGCCAGGGGGCGAAATCGGGTGAAAAACTGTTTTTT
TRBV4-2	TRBJ2-5	.	.	CASSPVSAETQYF	TGTGCCAGCAGCCCCGTCTCAGCAGAGACCCAGTACTTC
TRBV4-3	TRBJ2-3	many	.	CASSQDLSSGRSTDTQYF	TGCGCCAGCAGCCAAGATCTGAGTAGCGGTAGGAGCACAGATACGCAGTATTTT
TRBV29-1	TRBJ2-1	few	.	CSVQGGALYNEQFF	TGCAGCGTCCAAGGGGGGGCCTTATACAATGAGCAGTTCTTC
TRBV12-3/TRBV12-4	TRBJ2-1	few	TRBD2	CASSLGGGRFDEQFF	TGTGCCAGCAGCCTCGGGGGGGGCCGTTTCGATGAGCAGTTCTTC
TRBV5-1	TRBJ2-3	few	.	CASSLTSLPSTDTQYF	TGCGCCAGCAGCTTGACTAGCCTCCCTTCCACAGATACGCAGTATTTT
TRBV18	TRBJ2-4	.	.	CASSPGSGDIQYF	TGTGCCAGCTCACCGGGCTCTGGGGACATTCAGTACTTC
TRBV4-3	TRBJ1-1	few	.	CASSRVLGTEAFF	TGCGCCAGCAGCCGAGTCCTGGGCACTGAAGCTTTCTTT
TRBV5-1	TRBJ2-1	.	TRBD2	CASSHGLAGGEYNEQFF	TGCGCCAGCAGCCACGGACTAGCGGGGGGAGAATACAATGAGCAGTTCTTC
TRBV5-5	TRBJ1-2	.	TRBD1	CASSLPRDSIYGYTF	TGTGCCAGCAGCCTTCCCCGGGACAGCATTTATGGCTACACCTTC
TRBV15	TRBJ2-3	.	TRBD2	CATSRRLAVNTDTQYF	TGTGCCACCAGCAGAAGGCTAGCGGTAAACACAGATACGCAGTATTTT
TRBV20-1	TRBJ2-7	.	TRBD2	CSAAGGFDEQYF	TGCAGTGCGGCGGGGGGGTTCGACGAGCAGTACTTC
TRBV5-1	TRBJ2-2	few	.	CASGPNSDTGELFF	TGCGCCAGCGGACCCAATTCTGACACCGGGGAGCTGTTTTTT
TRBV4-3	TRBJ2-2	few	.	CASSFGEGANTGELFF	TGCGCCAGCAGCTTTGGGGAGGGGGCGAACACCGGGGAGCTGTTTTTT
TRBV12-3/TRBV12-4	TRBJ2-7	few	.	CASSFIGQSYEQYF	TGTGCCAGCAGTTTCATCGGACAGTCCTACGAGCAGTACTTC
TRBV9	TRBJ2-3	few	.	CASSLRRGLTDTQYF	TGTGCCAGCAGCCTCCGCCGGGGTTTGACAGATACGCAGTATTTT
TRBV3-1	TRBJ1-3	many	.	CASGTAGNTIYF	TGTGCCAGCGGTACAGCCGGAAACACCATATATTTT
TRBV24-1	TRBJ1-1	few	.	CATSAATGSRRAFF	TGTGCCACCAGTGCCGCGACAGGTTCTCGAAGGGCTTTCTTT